The present T cell receptor (beta chain) was sequenced within a study of cytomegalovirus exposure and HLA in healthy donors. Findings and caveats of the study: The study reported that TCR beta sequences accurately predicted HLA-A and HLA-B alleles in most subjects. TCR association rates varied by HLA locus in a later analysis, with DRB1 highest and HLA-C lowest. Some V segments, TRBV6-2 and TRBV6-3 among them, were indistinguishable and were therefore excluded.

Likely unrecorded immune exposures existed in these nominally healthy donors. A note on this clone: Its antigen is currently unknown.

13 Jbeta primers and 60 Vbeta primers were used for the PCR. TCRdb's copy holds only in-frame clones and misses some; the assay was immunoSEQ multiplex PCR. The table has nearly 110,000 clones, 70% to 80% seen once. Per germline, CDR1 MNHNS and CDR2 SASEGT. This CDR3 comprises 15 residues. The ends were cut back, 2 bases at V and 0 bases at J, with 10 bases in the middle. Sequencing was carried out using PBMCs. This receptor was taken from a man aged 60 to 75 in good health and CMV-seronegative. This rearrangement joins TRBV6-1 to TRBJ1-2; D gene unclear. The CDR3 region is CASSEIGSANYGYTF. The CDR3, as DNA: TGTGCCAGCAGTGAAATCGGCAGCGCTAACTATGGCTACACCTTC.